The 19 T cell receptor beta chains in this list originate from one sample, sequenced in a study of cytomegalovirus exposure and HLA in healthy donors. The PCR ran on 60 Vbeta and 13 Jbeta primers. Profiling relied on immunoSEQ multiplex PCR, and the TCRdb table lists in-frame clones only, not all of them. The sample carries some 180,000 clones, 60% to 80% recorded once. The sequenced material came from PBMCs. These receptors were taken from a woman in her 30s in good health and CMV-seronegative.

V is TRBV28 and J is TRBJ1-1, with D maybe TRBD1 (6 bases). Per germline, CDR1 MDHEN and CDR2 SYDVKM. The CDR3 spans 15 residues. V lost 3 bases and J lost 1, with 12 bases in between. In DNA, the CDR3 is TGTGCCAGCAGTTTGGCCGGGACACAGAACACTGAAGCTTTCTTT. Translating gives CASSLAGTQNTEAFF. The whole variable domain, filled in from reference TRBV28 and TRBJ1-1, reads DVKVTQSSRYLVKRTGEKVFLECVQDMDHENMFWYRQDPGLGLRLIYFSYDVKMKEKGDIPEGYSVSREKKERFSLILESASTNQTSMYLCASSLAGTQNTEAFFGQGTRLTVV.

The chain combines TRBV7-2 with TRBJ2-7; D ambiguous. The length of the CDR3 is 13 residues. The V gene lost 2 bases and the J gene lost 3 bases, with 8 bases spanning the gap. Germline V gives CDR1 SGHTA, CDR2 FQGNSA. The CDR3 is CASSLTDFYEQYF. The CDR3 DNA sequence: TGTGCCAGCAGCTTAACTGATTTCTACGAGCAGTACTTC.

The chain is built from TRBV28 and TRBJ1-1, with TRBD1 matching over 8 bases. CDR1 is MDHEN, CDR2 SYDVKM, per germline. V was pared by 6 bases and J by 6 bases, with 6 bases of the junction left unmatched. CDR3 length: 13 amino acids. The CDR3 is CASRPGQVSEAFF. CDR3 bases: TGTGCCAGCAGACCGGGACAGGTCTCTGAAGCTTTCTTT.

This clone was counted a few times. The CDR3 DNA reads TGCGCCAGCAGCTGGTCAGGAAATGAGCAGTTCTTC. Its translation is CASSWSGNEQFF. The rearrangement uses TRBV5-1 and TRBJ2-1; D not certain. With 3 bases removed from V and 7 bases from J, the gap between germline ends came to 8 bases. This CDR3 has 12 residues. CDR1 SGHRS and CDR2 YFSETQ come from the germline V gene.

The chain links TRBV21-1 to TRBJ2-7; the table gives TRBD1 as D, unverified against the DNA. TRBV21-1 has pseudogene status. The CDR3 runs 16 residues. The CDR3 region is CASSKYWTGISYEQYF. The DNA of the CDR3 is TGTGCCAGCAGCAAATACTGGACAGGAATCTCCTACGAGCAGTACTTC.

This clone was observed a single time. V gene TRBV2 combines with J gene TRBJ2-1; 7 nucleotides match TRBD2. The CDR3 is 12 amino acids. Germline assignment: CDR1 SNHLY and CDR2 FYNNEI. V lost 5 bases and J lost 11; bases outside the gene matches: 6. The DNA of the CDR3 is TGTGCCAGCAGTTCTAGCGGACCCCAGCAGTTCTTC. Translation gives CASSSSGPQQFF.

The chain employs TRBV6-6 and TRBJ1-1; 8 nucleotides agree with TRBD1. With V trimmed by 1 base and J by 14 bases, 6 bases remained unmatched. The CDR3 runs 12 residues. CDR1 is MNHNY and CDR2 is SVGAGI in the germline V gene (reference sequence). CDR3 bases: TGTGCCAGCAGTTACTTAGACAGGGGAGAATTCTTT. Its translation is CASSYLDRGEFF.

The chain joins TRBV13 to TRBJ2-1, with 7 bases that match TRBD2. Germline V gives CDR1 PRHDT, CDR2 FYEKMQ (reference sequence). The CDR3 spans 15 residues. The J segment lost 9 bases and the V segment lost 2 bases, leaving 10 bases of the junction unmatched. CDR3 DNA sequence: TGTGCCAGCAGCTTAACTCGCGGGGGAGGTAGTGAGCAGTTCTTC. Its protein is CASSLTRGGGSEQFF.

V is TRBV10-2 and J is TRBJ1-3; D not certain. With 6 bases removed from V and 4 bases from J, the gap between germline ends came to 25 bases. Germline V CDR1 and CDR2: WSHSY, SAAADI. The CDR3 extends over 18 amino acids. The CDR3: CASSEVDRVYPGGNTIYF. CDR3 sequence (DNA): TGCGCCAGCAGCGAAGTTGATCGGGTATACCCTGGAGGAAACACCATATATTTT.

CDR3 DNA sequence: TGTGCCAGCAGCTTCGCAGGGGTAGATACGCAGTATTTT. It yields the protein CASSFAGVDTQYF. The V call is TRBV7-2, the J call TRBJ2-3, with TRBD1 as a possible D gene (6 bases). Germline CDR1 SGHTA, CDR2 FQGNSA. V gave up 3 bases and J gave up 5 bases, with 9 bases separating them. CDR3 size: 13 residues.

The V and J genes are TRBV5-6 and TRBJ2-1, with a weak D call TRBD2 (6 bases). V lost 3 bases and J lost 5, with 18 bases in between. This CDR3 comprises 16 residues. Per germline, CDR1 SGHDT and CDR2 YYEEEE. CDR3 in amino acids: CASSSTGEGAHNEQFF. CDR3 nucleotide sequence: TGTGCCAGCAGCTCCACGGGGGAAGGTGCACACAATGAGCAGTTCTTC.

The chain carries TRBV30 and TRBJ2-5, with D possibly being TRBD2 (6 bases). V was clipped by 2 bases and J by 5 bases, with 15 bases between them. CDR3 length: 14 amino acids. Per the germline V gene, CDR1 is GTSNPN and CDR2 is SVGIG (reference sequence). CDR3 region: CAWSPRGAGETQYF. The CDR3 bases are TGTGCCTGGAGTCCCCGTGGGGCGGGGGAGACCCAGTACTTC.

The gene calls are TRBV18 and TRBJ1-1; 7 nucleotides align to TRBD1. J gave up 1 base and V 6 bases, and 5 bases lay outside the gene matches. The V gene's germline CDR1 is KGHSH and CDR2 LQKENI. The length of the CDR3 is 14 residues. In DNA, the CDR3 is TGTGCCAGCTCCACGACAGGGAAGAACACTGAAGCTTTCTTT. Its protein is CASSTTGKNTEAFF.

The gene calls are TRBV5-1 and TRBJ1-5, with TRBD1 matching 7 bases. This CDR3 has 15 residues. Germline V gene sequence: CDR1 SGHRS, CDR2 YFSETQ. J was trimmed by 6 bases and V by 3 bases; bases with no gene match: 9. Here the CDR3 DNA reads TGCGCCAGCAGCTGGGGGGACAGCGAGGTTCAGCCCCAGCATTTT. It is translated as CASSWGDSEVQPQHF.

This rearrangement joins TRBV28 to TRBJ2-3; 8 positions match TRBD1. Germline assignment: CDR1 MDHEN and CDR2 SYDVKM. The CDR3 runs 15 residues. The V and J ends lost 8 bases and 3 bases, in that order; junction bases with no gene match: 10. CDR3 in amino acids: CASLNVDRETDTQYF. CDR3 DNA: TGTGCCAGCCTCAATGTGGACAGGGAGACAGATACGCAGTATTTT. Full variable domain (missing parts from reference TRBV28 and TRBJ2-3): DVKVTQSSRYLVKRTGEKVFLECVQDMDHENMFWYRQDPGLGLRLIYFSYDVKMKEKGDIPEGYSVSREKKERFSLILESASTNQTSMYLCASLNVDRETDTQYFGPGTRLTVL.

V and J are TRBV15 and TRBJ2-7; D possibly corresponds to TRBD1 (5 bases). Germline values: CDR1 LNHNV, CDR2 YYDKDF (reference sequence). Trimming left V 0 bases short and J 2 bases short, with 14 bases between. The CDR3 is 16 amino acids. The CDR3 sequence: CATSRDPQESAYEQYF. In DNA, the CDR3 is TGTGCCACCAGCAGAGACCCACAGGAGTCAGCCTACGAGCAGTACTTC.

The DNA for the CDR3 is TGTGCCACCTCTAGTCCGGGACAGCGAGGTTTAGGTGGCTACACCTTC. Protein product: CATSSPGQRGLGGYTF. This rearrangement joins TRBV10-3 to TRBJ1-2; 7 bases agree with TRBD1. The junction had 21 bases not matched to a gene; V was cut back by 10 bases and J by 7 bases. The CDR3 sequence is 16 residues long. Germline CDR1 ENHRY, CDR2 SYGVKD.

This clone was detected only a few times. The J gene is TRBJ2-1, the V gene TRBV6-5; 15 nucleotides agree with TRBD2. V shed 5 bases and J 6 bases; nucleotides not matched to a gene: 2. There are 15 residues in the CDR3. Germline assignment: CDR1 MNHEY and CDR2 SVGAGI. CDR3: CASSRTSGGGNEQFF. CDR3 nucleotide sequence: TGTGCCAGCAGTCGGACTAGCGGGGGGGGCAATGAGCAGTTCTTC.

On this clone: A junction boundary mismatches the germline segment, possibly from a read error. The DNA for the CDR3 is TGCGCCAGCAGCTTCGGGACAGGGGGGATGGGGGCCAACGTCCTGCCTTTC. Translated: CASSFGTGGMGANVLPF. The chain links TRBV5-1 to TRBJ2-6; TRBD1 matches 11 bases. CDR1 is SGHRS, CDR2 YFSETQ, per germline. This CDR3 comprises 17 residues.